Many counts were recorded for the clone carrying this TCR beta chain. The antigen remains undetermined. This record comes from a study of T-cell memory formation after mild COVID-19. About the study: Most TCR clusters belonged to a single donor. The study's findings and limits: Among CD4+ contracting clones, most were CM and EM, and CD8+ ones EMRA.

TCRdb processed the 5' RACE reads anew with MiXCR; each CDR3 protein has one entry. The sample holds under 650,000 distinct CDR3 sequences, roughly 18% seen once. With 5 bases clipped from V and 4 bases from J, the junction kept 6 bases outside the gene matches. Germline lookup yields CDR1 SGHTA and CDR2 FQGTGA. This CDR3 spans 14 amino acids. This TCR came from an adult woman who had mild COVID-19 (a few samples of this study predate the infection). Cell type and time point are not known. This chain joins TRBV7-3 and TRBJ2-7; 9 nucleotides match TRBD1. The sequenced sample consisted of PBMCs or a T cell subset sorted from them (not recorded which). Written as DNA, the CDR3 is TGTGCCAGCAGCCCCGGGACAGGGATATACGAGCAGTACTTC. This sequence encodes CASSPGTGIYEQYF.